The 29 T cell receptor beta chains listed next were all sequenced from one sample in a study of OX40 agonist ivuxolimab in advanced cancers. Sequencing used immunoSEQ multiplex PCR; TCRdb keeps in-frame clones, though not all of them. The sample includes tens of thousands of clones, about 88% of them seen just once. Sequencing used CD4+ or CD8+ T cells sorted from blood, obtained in a trial of the OX40 agonist ivuxolimab. These receptors all come from an adult with an advanced solid tumor such as melanoma, head and neck, liver or kidney cancer.

CDR3 sequence: CASSLSGVTGEQYF. The CDR3 DNA follows: TGTGCCAGCAGCTTAAGCGGGGTCACGGGCGAGCAGTACTTC. The chain has TRBV7-3 and TRBJ2-7, with D possibly being TRBD2 (6 bases). V lost 1 base and J 6 bases, leaving 13 bases between the germline ends. The CDR3 runs 14 residues. Germline V lookup: CDR1 SGHTA, CDR2 FQGTGA.

The chain links TRBV5-1 to TRBJ2-7; 9 nucleotides align to TRBD1. V gave up 2 bases and J gave up 1 base; unmatched junction bases: 7. Germline lookup yields CDR1 SGHRS and CDR2 YFSETQ. The CDR3 is 16 amino acids. The DNA for the CDR3 is TGCGCCAGCAGCTTTAAGACAGGGGGGATATCCTACGAGCAGTACTTC. Translated, it gives CASSFKTGGISYEQYF.

The chain links TRBV5-1 to TRBJ2-7; TRBD1 aligns across 7 bases. Trimming at V came to 0 bases and at J to 3 bases, leaving 6 bases not matched to a gene. There are 15 residues in the CDR3. Looked up from germline, CDR1 is SGHRS and CDR2 is YFSETQ. The CDR3 bases are TGCGCCAGCAGCTTGGGAGACAGGGTTGGCTACGAGCAGTACTTC. It yields the protein CASSLGDRVGYEQYF.

The chain couples TRBV7-9 to TRBJ2-2, with D unresolved. Germline V gene sequence: CDR1 SEHNR, CDR2 FQNEAQ (reference sequence). The CDR3 loop spans 17 amino acids. The V end was cut by 5 bases, the J end by 6 bases, with 22 bases between. DNA for the CDR3: TGTGCCAGCAGCCGACGACGAGTTGCCCAGCGCTCCGGGGAGCTGTTTTTT. Translation gives CASSRRRVAQRSGELFF.

Only one count was recorded for this clone. The chain couples TRBV11-2 to TRBJ1-2, with D perhaps TRBD1 (5 bases). Germline values: CDR1 SGHAT, CDR2 FQNNGV. This CDR3 has 13 amino acids. V lost 5 bases and J lost 8, with 15 bases in between. CDR3: CASSPTGLEGYTF. The CDR3 nucleotides are TGTGCCAGCAGCCCTACAGGCCTTGAGGGCTACACCTTC.

This clone was recorded once. This chain uses TRBV5-4 with TRBJ1-2, with D unclear. Germline V gene lookup returns CDR1 SGHNT and CDR2 YYREEE (reference sequence). The CDR3 loop spans 13 amino acids. The V end was cut by 4 bases, the J end by 2 bases, with 9 bases between. This CDR3 is CASSRQINYGYTF. In nucleotides, the CDR3 is TGTGCCAGCAGCCGTCAGATAAACTATGGCTACACCTTC. Variable domain in full (rest from reference TRBV5-4 and TRBJ1-2): ETGVTQSPTHLIKTRGQQVTLRCSSQSGHNTVSWYQQALGQGPQFIFQYYREEENGRGNFPPRFSGLQFPNYSSELNVNALELDDSALYLCASSRQINYGYTFGSGTRLTVV.

CDR3 nucleotide sequence: TGTGCCAGCAGCTTAAGGACTGGGCAAGAGACCCAGTACTTC. Amino acids: CASSLRTGQETQYF. This chain joins TRBV11-3 and TRBJ2-5; a possible D gene is TRBD2 (5 bases). V lost 2 bases and J lost 2, with 9 bases in between. Germline V CDR1 and CDR2: SGHNT, YENEEA. There are 14 residues in the CDR3.

J is TRBJ1-1 and V is TRBV7-6; a weak D match, TRBD1 (5 bases). The CDR3 has 14 residues. With 2 bases removed from V and 2 bases from J, the gap between germline ends came to 9 bases. Germline values: CDR1 SGHVS, CDR2 FNYEAQ. CDR3 sequence (DNA): TGTGCCAGCAGCTTATCGGGGGTTAACACTGAAGCTTTCTTT. Translating it yields CASSLSGVNTEAFF.

In its sample, this clone was seen once. The chain employs TRBV7-2 and TRBJ2-1; TRBD1 matches at 7 bases. Germline V lookup: CDR1 SGHTA, CDR2 FQGNSA. V was pared by 3 bases and J by 8 bases, with 4 bases of the junction left unmatched. CDR3 length: 13 amino acids. CDR3 amino acids: CASSFGTEDEQFF. For the CDR3, the DNA is TGTGCCAGCAGCTTCGGGACAGAAGATGAGCAGTTCTTC.

This clone was seen a single time. The chain couples TRBV4-2 to TRBJ1-2; TRBD1 agrees at 7 bases. This CDR3 comprises 14 residues. The germline V gene has CDR1 LGHNA and CDR2 YNFKEQ. Trimming at V came to 4 bases and at J to 4 bases, leaving 6 bases not matched to a gene. The CDR3 loop is CASSRQGSAYGYTF. Here the CDR3 DNA reads TGTGCCAGCAGCCGACAGGGCAGCGCCTATGGCTACACCTTC.

This chain joins TRBV19 and TRBJ2-5; either TRBD1 or TRBD2 may fit D (5 bases each). The CDR3 is made up of 14 amino acids. Germline V gives CDR1 LNHDA, CDR2 SQIVND (reference sequence). V lost 8 bases and J lost 1, with 14 bases in between. CDR3 DNA sequence: TGTGCCAGTGGAAAGGGACCGTTCCAAGAGACCCAGTACTTC. This encodes CASGKGPFQETQYF.

The chain combines TRBV6-1 with TRBJ1-5; D possibly corresponds to TRBD1 (6 bases). From germline, CDR1 is MNHNS and CDR2 SASEGT. Between the trimmed V and J ends, which lost 7 bases and 3 bases, there was a span of 13 bases. There are 14 residues in the CDR3. The CDR3 sequence is CASISTGYNQPQHF. The CDR3 DNA is TGTGCCAGCATCAGCACAGGGTACAATCAGCCCCAGCATTTT.

This clone appeared once. The gene calls are TRBV7-3 and TRBJ2-3; possibly TRBD1 for D (5 bases). CDR3 length: 16 amino acids. CDR1 and CDR2 (germline): SGHTA, FQGTGA. Trimming took 5 bases from V and 1 from J, leaving 16 bases between them. CDR3 loop: CASSPRNTGGTDTQYF. The CDR3 nucleotides are TGTGCCAGCAGCCCGAGGAATACAGGAGGCACAGATACGCAGTATTTT.

The rearrangement joins TRBV11-2 to TRBJ1-3, with D possibly TRBD1 on 5 matching bases. Trimming shortened V by 3 bases and J by 3 bases, and 15 bases separated the two germline ends. The CDR3 extends over 16 amino acids. The germline gives CDR1 SGHAT, CDR2 FQNNGV. The CDR3 DNA reads as TGTGCCAGCAGCTTTAACCAGGGAGGCGGTGGAAACACCATATATTTT. It yields the protein CASSFNQGGGGNTIYF.

The chain carries TRBV6-1 and TRBJ2-5; possibly TRBD1 or TRBD2 for D (6 bases each). Trimming removed 3 bases from V and 5 bases from J, with 16 bases in between. Germline CDR1 reads MNHNS; CDR2 reads SASEGT. The CDR3 length is 15 residues. Here the CDR3 DNA reads TGTGCCAGCAGTGATTTGGGGGGCTTCGGGGAGACCCAGTACTTC. This sequence encodes CASSDLGGFGETQYF.

This chain links TRBV7-3 with TRBJ1-1, with D unclear. Germline CDR1 is SGHTA and CDR2 is FQGTGA. V was trimmed by 4 bases and J by 2 bases, leaving 8 bases between them. There are 13 residues in the CDR3. CDR3 in DNA: TGTGCCAGCAGCTCCCTCGTTAACACTGAAGCTTTCTTT. This encodes CASSSLVNTEAFF.

This clone was observed a single time. The chain carries TRBV19 and TRBJ2-2, with D hard to call. The CDR3 is 11 amino acids. Between the trimmed V and J ends, which lost 7 bases and 6 bases, there was a span of 6 bases. CDR1 and CDR2 from the germline V gene are LNHDA and SQIVND (reference sequence). The CDR3 loop is CASIRAGELFF. CDR3 nucleotide sequence: TGTGCCAGTATACGGGCCGGGGAGCTGTTTTTT. Variable domain in full (rest from reference TRBV19 and TRBJ2-2): DGGITQSPKYLFRKEGQNVTLSCEQNLNHDAMYWYRQDPGQGLRLIYYSQIVNDFQKGDIAEGYSVSREKKESFPLTVTSAQKNPTAFYLCASIRAGELFFGEGSRLTVL.

The rearrangement uses TRBV6-6 and TRBJ2-5, with 8 bases matching TRBD2. Looked up from germline, CDR1 is MNHNY and CDR2 is SVGAGI (reference sequence). V lost 6 bases to trimming and J lost 4 bases; unmatched junction nucleotides: 7. This CDR3 has 14 amino acids. As DNA, the CDR3 is TGTGCCAGCAGACGGCCGGGGGGGCCAGAGACCCAGTACTTC. This codes for CASRRPGGPETQYF.

The rearrangement links TRBV4-1 to TRBJ1-3, with TRBD1 matching over 9 bases. Germline loops: CDR1 MGHRA, CDR2 YSYEKL. The CDR3 consists of 15 residues. The J segment lost 8 bases and the V segment lost 1 base, leaving 6 bases of the junction unmatched. The CDR3 loop is CASSQATDRGDTIYF. CDR3 bases: TGCGCCAGCAGCCAAGCTACGGACAGGGGCGACACCATATATTTT.

The V and J genes are TRBV5-1 and TRBJ1-1; tentatively, D is TRBD1 (5 bases). Trimming took off 4 bases at V and 5 bases at J, with 21 bases between the two ends. Germline CDR1 SGHRS, CDR2 YFSETQ. The CDR3 consists of 16 residues. CDR3 DNA sequence: TGCGCCAGCAGCCTTGGAGTAGTAGAGGGGAAGACTGAAGCTTTCTTT. Its protein product is CASSLGVVEGKTEAFF.

The chain recombines TRBV6-1 with TRBJ1-1; D gene ambiguous. This CDR3 spans 14 amino acids. The V gene's germline CDR1 is MNHNS and CDR2 SASEGT. V was trimmed by 3 bases and J by 0 bases, leaving 8 bases between them. The CDR3 sequence: CASSDLRLNTEAFF. CDR3 DNA: TGTGCCAGCAGTGATCTCAGGCTGAACACTGAAGCTTTCTTT.

The gene calls are TRBV18 and TRBJ1-2; 7 bases fit TRBD1. V lost 0 bases, J lost 0 bases, and 10 bases stayed unmatched. Germline V gene data show CDR1 as KGHSH and CDR2 as LQKENI. This CDR3 has 18 amino acids. CDR3 nucleotides: TGTGCCAGCTCACCACCGTCGACAGGGTGGTCGGCTAACTATGGCTACACCTTC. Translation gives CASSPPSTGWSANYGYTF.

The rearrangement uses TRBV29-1 and TRBJ1-2; no clear D. Germline-derived CDR1 and CDR2 are SQVTM and ANQGSEA. Trimming removed 6 bases from V and 8 bases from J, with 4 bases in between. This CDR3 comprises 8 residues. The DNA of the CDR3 is TGCAGCGTCTCGGGCTACACCTTC. Translating gives CSVSGYTF.

The rearrangement uses TRBV7-9 and TRBJ1-2; maybe TRBD1 (6 bases). This CDR3 spans 13 amino acids. The germline gives CDR1 SEHNR, CDR2 FQNEAQ (reference sequence). V lost 5 bases and J lost 7, with 14 bases in between. CDR3 region: CASSPQGGFGYTF. CDR3 DNA: TGTGCCAGCAGCCCACAGGGAGGATTTGGCTACACCTTC.

The chain couples TRBV9 to TRBJ2-5; D gene uncertain. From germline, CDR1 is SGDLS and CDR2 YYNGEE. Between the trimmed V and J ends, which lost 3 bases and 2 bases, there was a span of 14 bases. The CDR3 has 15 amino acids. In DNA, the CDR3 is TGTGCCAGCAGCGCCGCCCCTACACCTCAAGAGACCCAGTACTTC. It specifies CASSAAPTPQETQYF.

This sequence joins TRBV7-9 and TRBJ2-3, with 7 bases lining up with TRBD1. This CDR3 region has 16 residues. CDR1 is SEHNR, CDR2 FQNEAQ, per germline (reference sequence). V lost 5 bases to trimming and J lost 0 bases; unmatched junction nucleotides: 8. The CDR3 protein is CASSTGQLTSTDTQYF. The DNA for the CDR3 is TGTGCCAGCAGCACGGGACAGCTGACTAGCACAGATACGCAGTATTTT.

The rearrangement uses TRBV2 and TRBJ1-2; 7 bases fit TRBD1. The V and J ends lost 0 bases and 4 bases, in that order; junction bases with no gene match: 5. CDR3 length equals 15 residues. The germline V gene has CDR1 SNHLY and CDR2 FYNNEI. The CDR3 DNA follows: TGTGCCAGCAGTGAAGCGTTAGACAGGGTCTATGGCTACACCTTC. Its translation is CASSEALDRVYGYTF.

This clone was detected once. The chain recombines TRBV2 with TRBJ2-5; the D call may be TRBD1 or TRBD2 (6 bases each). This CDR3 is built from 15 residues. CDR1 and CDR2 (germline): SNHLY, FYNNEI. V shed 3 bases and J shed 1 base, with 12 bases lying between them. CDR3 DNA sequence: TGTGCCAGCAGTGATTCTGGGGGGCCCCAAGAGACCCAGTACTTC. This translates into CASSDSGGPQETQYF.

The J gene is TRBJ1-4, the V gene TRBV4-3, with 9 bases matching TRBD1. The CDR3 loop spans 18 amino acids. Germline CDR1 LGHNA, CDR2 YSLEER. J lost 4 bases, V lost 0 bases, and 9 bases had no gene match. CDR3 in DNA: TGCGCCAGCAGCCAAGATCTTAAAGGGACAGGGATTAATGAAAAACTGTTTTTT. Translation gives CASSQDLKGTGINEKLFF.